This TCR beta chain was recorded in a study of blood T cell repertoires in COVID-19. Cohort placement rested on clinical history that participants reported themselves. The repertoire was sequenced with immunoSEQ multiplex PCR; TCRdb's copy has only in-frame clones and lacks some. The table lists approximately 140,000 clones, about 86% of them singletons. The trim removed 3 bases at V and 3 bases at J, leaving 9 bases unmatched. The CDR3 extends over 15 amino acids. Sample: PBMCs or T cells enriched from blood (not recorded which). This clonotype was obtained from a man aged 35 to 55 with acute COVID-19. The V and J genes are TRBV5-3 and TRBJ2-7; 7 bases agree with TRBD1. TRBV5-3 counts as an open reading frame of uncertain function. This CDR3 is CARSSAGTALYEQYF. The CDR3, as DNA: TGTGCCAGAAGCTCGGCTGGGACAGCCCTCTACGAGCAGTACTTC.